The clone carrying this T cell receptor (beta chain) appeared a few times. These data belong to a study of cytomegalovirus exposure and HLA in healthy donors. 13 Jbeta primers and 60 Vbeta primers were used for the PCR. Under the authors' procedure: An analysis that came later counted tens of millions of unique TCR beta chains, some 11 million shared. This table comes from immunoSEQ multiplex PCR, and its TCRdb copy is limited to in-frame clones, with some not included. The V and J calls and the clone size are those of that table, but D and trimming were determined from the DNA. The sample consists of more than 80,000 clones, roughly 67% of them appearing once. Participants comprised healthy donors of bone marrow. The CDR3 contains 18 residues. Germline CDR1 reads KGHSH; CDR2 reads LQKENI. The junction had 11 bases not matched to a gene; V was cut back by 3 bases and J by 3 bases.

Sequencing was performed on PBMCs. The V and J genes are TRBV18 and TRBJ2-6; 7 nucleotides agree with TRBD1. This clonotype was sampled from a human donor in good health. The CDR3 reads CASSPLQGTSVGANVLTF. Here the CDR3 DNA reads TGTGCCAGCTCACCCCTACAGGGGACCTCGGTTGGGGCCAACGTCCTGACTTTC.